This T cell receptor (beta chain) emerged from a study of shared clonotypes between healthy human individuals (dated by TCRdb to the early 2020s). Some background on the complete study: A couple of women and a few men aged 18 to 49 years were included in the cohort. Per donor, three plates each were used for CD4 naive and CD4 memory, two for CD8 naive, and one for CD8 memory. Leukapheresis yielded between about 0.94 and 8.9 billion PBMCs per donor. Blood TCR repertoires of about 5 healthy adults were deeply sequenced to estimate repertoire size and the extent of clonotype sharing between individuals. Different laboratories and diverse techniques were used to prepare libraries and sequence TCR repertoires, to increase sequencing depth and limit assay-specific biases.

The CDR3 measures 13 amino acids from cysteine to phenylalanine. Only the CDR3 portion is preserved as DNA: 39 bases, with reading frame beginning at the first base. From a lookup of the germline V gene, CDR1 and CDR2 are MNHEY and SVGAGI. V drops 0 bases and J drops 1 base, leaving 3 bases in between. The donors were healthy, HIV-negative adults who had no recently reported acute infections or vaccinations. Every donor was a Caucasian adult living in Nashville, Tennessee, USA. Magnetic negative selection was used to enrich CD4+ T cells, after which naive cells were positively selected on CD45RA and the negative fraction became the memory subset. Blood was collected by leukapheresis, and PBMCs were isolated by Ficoll-Histopaque density gradient centrifugation and then cryopreserved in liquid nitrogen vapor phase. Analytical flow cytometry was used to check the purity and quantity of every magnetically sorted T cell population. From each sorted fraction, genomic DNA was isolated and quantified by UV absorbance on a Nanodrop 2000c.

What the authors observed across the whole study: Naive subsets generally had larger estimated clonotype richness than memory subsets did. When four donors were compared, the shared fraction of clonotypes was around 4.6% for naive CD4, 3.5% to 4% for naive CD8, more than 2% for memory CD4, and less than 0.5% for memory CD8. Because the study included only a small number of donors, the genetic and exposure-history diversity represented was limited. Pairwise subsampling indicated that sequencing depth was expected to affect the degree of clonotype sharing among donors. Sampling was restricted to blood, and TCR repertoires in tissues likely differ from the TCR repertoires found in blood. Compared with non-shared clonotypes, the clonotypes found in all four sorted-subset donors had higher generation probabilities. Incomplete sequencing was indicated by rarefaction of sorted-subset datasets, despite the large sequencing depth.

In the case of this clone: Its antigen remains unidentified. No quality values exist for individual bases; no much larger clone is one base distant. Other DNA variants within this sample encode the same CDR3.

Using the deep immunoSEQ assay, multiplex PCR amplified TCR CDR3 regions from genomic DNA. Genomic DNA extracted from each cell subset was distributed evenly over all wells of several immunoSEQ 96-well plates, and each plate served as one replicate. For sorted subsets, about 200 ng genomic DNA, equal to tens of thousands of T cell genomes, was loaded into each replicate PCR. Purified libraries were measured with a Qubit 3.0 fluorometer, size-checked on a Bioanalyzer 2100, and measured again with the KAPA Library Quantification kit. Every immunoSEQ 96-well plate was sequenced on a dedicated single-read 150-cycle Illumina NextSeq 550 flow cell. In the source study's methods: The immunoSEQ output contained only junctional sequences without quality scores, so filtering could not match that applied to full-length reads. Sequences were annotated with PyIR, a Python wrapper for IgBLAST v1.9, using IMGT germline references to assign V/J genes and CDR3. Reads were removed for weak V/J assignments (E-value above 1e-6), missing CDR3, stop codons, out-of-frame junctions, or ambiguous translated residues. A V3J clonotype was defined by an identical inferred V gene, J gene, and CDR3 amino acid sequence. Percentage overlap between repertoires was computed as shared unique clonotypes divided by the size of the smaller repertoire. Three approaches were used to assess repertoire richness: RTK rarefaction, the Chao1 estimator, and Recon v2.1 estimates of unobserved clonotypes. OLGA was used to compute generation probabilities for all TCRbeta clonotypes that the gDNA method yielded from several donors. TCRdb provides this immuneACCESS table in a form limited to in-frame rearrangements. Some clones are lacking; in checked studies, under half of them reflect an unresolved V gene, and why the rest are absent is not known. V, J and clone size were drawn from that table, and D and trimming were deduced from the DNA. Across this sample there are a few million clones, with under 95% seen only once. The biggest ten clones account for roughly 0.34% of the sample.

This sequence was found in a man aged 18-30 years in good health. Some clones in this sample may be carry-over from other donors' samples. The sequence is built from TRBV6-5 and TRBJ1-1, with no D gene named confidently. Sequenced sample: naive CD4+ T cells from PBMCs. What the cell subset or site label conveys for this sample: CD45RA+ positively selected. The DNA sequence reads TGTGCCAGCAGTTACTCAAGGAACACTGAAGCTTTCTTT. This is translated as CASSYSRNTEAFF.